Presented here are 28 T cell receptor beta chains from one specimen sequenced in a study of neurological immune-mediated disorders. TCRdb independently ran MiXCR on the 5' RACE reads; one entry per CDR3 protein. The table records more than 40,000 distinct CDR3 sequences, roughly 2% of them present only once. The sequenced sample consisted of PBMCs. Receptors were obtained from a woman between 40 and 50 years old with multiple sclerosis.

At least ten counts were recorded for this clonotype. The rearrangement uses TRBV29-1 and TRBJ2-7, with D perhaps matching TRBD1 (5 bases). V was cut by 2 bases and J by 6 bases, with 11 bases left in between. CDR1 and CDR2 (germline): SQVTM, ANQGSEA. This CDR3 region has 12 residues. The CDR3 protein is CSVERGRVEQYF. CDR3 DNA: TGCAGCGTTGAAAGGGGCCGGGTCGAGCAGTACTTC.

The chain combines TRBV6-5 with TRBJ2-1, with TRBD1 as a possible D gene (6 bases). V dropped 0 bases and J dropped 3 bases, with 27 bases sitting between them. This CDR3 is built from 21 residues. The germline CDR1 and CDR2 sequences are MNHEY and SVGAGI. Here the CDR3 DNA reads TGTGCCAGCAGTTACTCGAAACCCGCCAGGGGCACTGGGTTTGACTACAATGAGCAGTTCTTC. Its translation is CASSYSKPARGTGFDYNEQFF.

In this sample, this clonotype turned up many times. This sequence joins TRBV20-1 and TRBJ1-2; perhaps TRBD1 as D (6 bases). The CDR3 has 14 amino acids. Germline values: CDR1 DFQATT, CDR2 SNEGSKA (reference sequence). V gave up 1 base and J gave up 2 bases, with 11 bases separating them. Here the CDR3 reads CSARVDTGNYGYTF. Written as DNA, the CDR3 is TGCAGTGCTAGAGTGGATACAGGGAACTATGGCTACACCTTC.

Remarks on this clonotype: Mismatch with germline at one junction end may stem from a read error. CDR3 loop: CAIRTAIDNSTLNF. CDR3 DNA sequence: TGTGCCATCAGGACAGCCATAGATAATTCAACCCTCAACTTT. The V gene is TRBV10-3, the J gene TRBJ1-6, with D possibly TRBD1 on 5 matching bases. Per the germline V gene, CDR1 is ENHRY and CDR2 is SYGVKD. The CDR3 length is 14 residues.

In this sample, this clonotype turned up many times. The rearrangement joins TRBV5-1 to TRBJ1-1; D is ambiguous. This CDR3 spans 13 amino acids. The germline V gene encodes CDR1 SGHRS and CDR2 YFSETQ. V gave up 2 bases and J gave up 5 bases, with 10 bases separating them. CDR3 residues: CASSFGFGTEAFF. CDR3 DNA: TGCGCCAGCAGCTTCGGGTTCGGAACTGAAGCTTTCTTT.

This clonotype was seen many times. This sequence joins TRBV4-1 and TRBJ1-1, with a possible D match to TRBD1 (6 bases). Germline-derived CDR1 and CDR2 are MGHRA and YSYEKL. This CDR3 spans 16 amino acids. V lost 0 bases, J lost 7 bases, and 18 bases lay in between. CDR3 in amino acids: CASSQDKAGAILEAFF. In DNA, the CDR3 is TGCGCCAGCAGCCAAGATAAAGCAGGGGCTATACTTGAAGCTTTCTTT.

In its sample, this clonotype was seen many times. Written as DNA, the CDR3 is TGCAGTGCTAGAAGGATAAACAGGAGCGGCTATGGCTACACCTTC. This codes for CSARRINRSGYGYTF. The chain has TRBV20-1 and TRBJ1-2; possible D gene TRBD1, 5 bases. The CDR3 has 15 residues. V gave up 2 bases and J gave up 4 bases, with 17 bases separating them. Germline loops: CDR1 DFQATT, CDR2 SNEGSKA (reference sequence).

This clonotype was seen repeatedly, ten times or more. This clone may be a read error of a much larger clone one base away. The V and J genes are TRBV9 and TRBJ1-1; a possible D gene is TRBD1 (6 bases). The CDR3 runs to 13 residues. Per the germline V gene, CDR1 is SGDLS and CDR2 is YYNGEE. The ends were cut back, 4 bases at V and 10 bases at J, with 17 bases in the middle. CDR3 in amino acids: CASSPKGGDAAFF. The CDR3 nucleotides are TGTGCCAGCAGCCCGAAGGGGGGGGACGCAGCTTTCTTT.

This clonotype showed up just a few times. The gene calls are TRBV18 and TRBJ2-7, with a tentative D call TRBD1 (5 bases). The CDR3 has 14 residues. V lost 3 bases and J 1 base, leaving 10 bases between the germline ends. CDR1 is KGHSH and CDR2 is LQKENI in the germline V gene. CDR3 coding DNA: TGTGCCAGCTCACCGGGGCAGGTATCCTACGAGCAGTACTTC. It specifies CASSPGQVSYEQYF.

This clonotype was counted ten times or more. The CDR3 region has the DNA TGTGCCAGCAGCATCGGCGGGGGGGCCTTGACAGATACGCAGTATTTT. Amino acid sequence: CASSIGGGALTDTQYF. This sequence joins TRBV7-9 and TRBJ2-3; TRBD2 agrees at 9 bases. Trimming took 5 bases from V and 3 from J; bases not matched to a gene: 9. The germline V gene has CDR1 SEHNR and CDR2 FQNEAQ (reference sequence). The CDR3 extends over 16 amino acids.

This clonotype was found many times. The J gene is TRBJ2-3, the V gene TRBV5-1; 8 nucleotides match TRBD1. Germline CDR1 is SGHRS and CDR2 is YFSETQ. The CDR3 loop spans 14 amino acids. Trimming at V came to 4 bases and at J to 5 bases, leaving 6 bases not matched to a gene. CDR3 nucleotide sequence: TGCGCCAGCAGCCCGGGACAGGAGGGAGATACGCAGTATTTT. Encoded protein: CASSPGQEGDTQYF.

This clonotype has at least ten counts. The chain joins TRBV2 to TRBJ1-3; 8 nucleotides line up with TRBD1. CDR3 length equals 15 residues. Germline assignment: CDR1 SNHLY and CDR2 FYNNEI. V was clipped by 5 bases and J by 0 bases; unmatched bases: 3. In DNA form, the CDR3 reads TGTGCCAGCAGTTCTGACAGGGGCTCTGGAAACACCATATATTTT. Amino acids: CASSSDRGSGNTIYF. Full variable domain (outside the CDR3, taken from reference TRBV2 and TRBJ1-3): EPEVTQTPSHQVTQMGQEVILRCVPISNHLYFYWYRQILGQKVEFLVSFYNNEISEKSEIFDDQFSVERPDGSNFTLKIRSTKLEDSAMYFCASSSDRGSGNTIYFGEGSWLTVV.

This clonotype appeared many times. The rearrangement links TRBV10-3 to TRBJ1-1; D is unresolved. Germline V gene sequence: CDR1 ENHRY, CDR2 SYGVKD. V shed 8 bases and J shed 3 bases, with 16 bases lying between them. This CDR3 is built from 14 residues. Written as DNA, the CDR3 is TGTGCCATCTCCAAATCAAACAGAGACACTGAAGCTTTCTTT. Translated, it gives CAISKSNRDTEAFF.

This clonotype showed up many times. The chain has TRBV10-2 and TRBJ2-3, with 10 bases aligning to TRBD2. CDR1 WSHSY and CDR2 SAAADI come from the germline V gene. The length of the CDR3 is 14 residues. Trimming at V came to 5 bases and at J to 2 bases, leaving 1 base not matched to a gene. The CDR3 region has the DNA TGCGCCAGCAGTAGCGGGGGGGACACAGATACGCAGTATTTT. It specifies CASSSGGDTDTQYF.

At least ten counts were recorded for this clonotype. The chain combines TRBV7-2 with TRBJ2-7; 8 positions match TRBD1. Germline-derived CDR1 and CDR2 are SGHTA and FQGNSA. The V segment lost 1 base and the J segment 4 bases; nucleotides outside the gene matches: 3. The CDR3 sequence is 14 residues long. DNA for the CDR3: TGTGCCAGCAGCTTAGGGACAGGGTTTTACGAGCAGTACTTC. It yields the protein CASSLGTGFYEQYF.

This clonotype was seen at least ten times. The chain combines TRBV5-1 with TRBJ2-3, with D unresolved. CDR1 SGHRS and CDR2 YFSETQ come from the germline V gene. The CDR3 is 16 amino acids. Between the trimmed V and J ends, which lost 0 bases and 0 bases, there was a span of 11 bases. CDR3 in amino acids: CASSLVVARSTDTQYF. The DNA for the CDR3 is TGCGCCAGCAGCTTGGTGGTGGCGAGGAGCACAGATACGCAGTATTTT.

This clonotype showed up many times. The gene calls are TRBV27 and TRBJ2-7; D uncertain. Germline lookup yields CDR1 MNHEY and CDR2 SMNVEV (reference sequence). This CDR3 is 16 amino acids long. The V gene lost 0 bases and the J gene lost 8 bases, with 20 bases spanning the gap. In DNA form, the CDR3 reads TGTGCCAGCAGTTTATCGTCAGTGCCCATTCCTCTAAAGCAGTACTTC. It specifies CASSLSSVPIPLKQYF.

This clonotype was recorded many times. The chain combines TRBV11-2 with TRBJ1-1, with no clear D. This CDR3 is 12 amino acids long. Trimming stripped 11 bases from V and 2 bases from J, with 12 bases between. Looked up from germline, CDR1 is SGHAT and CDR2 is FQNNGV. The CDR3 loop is CAGGRLNTEAFF. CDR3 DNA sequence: TGTGCCGGAGGCAGGCTTAACACTGAAGCTTTCTTT.

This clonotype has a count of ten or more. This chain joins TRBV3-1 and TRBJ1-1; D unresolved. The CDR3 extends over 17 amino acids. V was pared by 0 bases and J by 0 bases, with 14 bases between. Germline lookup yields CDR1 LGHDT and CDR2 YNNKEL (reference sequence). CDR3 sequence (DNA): TGTGCCAGCAGCCAAGACGAGTTGGTCAGGATGAACACTGAAGCTTTCTTT. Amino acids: CASSQDELVRMNTEAFF.

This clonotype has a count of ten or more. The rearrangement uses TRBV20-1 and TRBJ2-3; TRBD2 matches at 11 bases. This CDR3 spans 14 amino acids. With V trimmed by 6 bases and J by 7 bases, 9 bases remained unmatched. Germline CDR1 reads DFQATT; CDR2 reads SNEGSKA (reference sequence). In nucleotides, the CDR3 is TGCAGTGCGAAACTAGCGGGGGCGGGGTATACGCAGTATTTT. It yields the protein CSAKLAGAGYTQYF.

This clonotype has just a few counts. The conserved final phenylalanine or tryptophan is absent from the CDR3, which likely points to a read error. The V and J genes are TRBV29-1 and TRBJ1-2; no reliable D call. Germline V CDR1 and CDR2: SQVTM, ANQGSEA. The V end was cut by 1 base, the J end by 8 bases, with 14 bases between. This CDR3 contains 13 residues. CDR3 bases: TGCAGCGTTGAAGCCACGGGCGAAGAGGGCTACACCAAC. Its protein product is CSVEATGEEGYTN.

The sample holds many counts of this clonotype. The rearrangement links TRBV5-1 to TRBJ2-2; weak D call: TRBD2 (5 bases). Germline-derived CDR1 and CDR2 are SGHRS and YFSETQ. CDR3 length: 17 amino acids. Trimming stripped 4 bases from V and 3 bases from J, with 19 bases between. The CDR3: CASSPPGEHGDTGELFF. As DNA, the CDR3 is TGCGCCAGCAGCCCACCTGGGGAGCATGGGGACACCGGGGAGCTGTTTTTT.

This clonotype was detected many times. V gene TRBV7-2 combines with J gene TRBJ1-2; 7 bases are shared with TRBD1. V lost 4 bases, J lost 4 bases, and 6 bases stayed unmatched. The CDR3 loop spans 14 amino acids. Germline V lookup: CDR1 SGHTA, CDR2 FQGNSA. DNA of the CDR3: TGTGCCAGCAGCTCCTTGACAGGGATCTATGGCTACACCTTC. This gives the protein CASSSLTGIYGYTF.

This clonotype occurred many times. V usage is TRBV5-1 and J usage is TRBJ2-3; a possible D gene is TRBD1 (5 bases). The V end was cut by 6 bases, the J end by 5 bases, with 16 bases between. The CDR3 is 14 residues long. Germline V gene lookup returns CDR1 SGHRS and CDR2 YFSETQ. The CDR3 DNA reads TGCGCCAGCACCTCGGATGGAAGGGGAGATACGCAGTATTTT. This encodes CASTSDGRGDTQYF.

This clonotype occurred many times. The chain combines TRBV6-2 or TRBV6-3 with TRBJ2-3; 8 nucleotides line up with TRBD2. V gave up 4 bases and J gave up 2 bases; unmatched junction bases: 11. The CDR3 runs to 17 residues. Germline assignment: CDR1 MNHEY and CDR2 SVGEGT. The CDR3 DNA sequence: TGTGCCAGCAGTTTGTTCGGGAGGGGGTCTATCACAGATACGCAGTATTTT. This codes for CASSLFGRGSITDTQYF.

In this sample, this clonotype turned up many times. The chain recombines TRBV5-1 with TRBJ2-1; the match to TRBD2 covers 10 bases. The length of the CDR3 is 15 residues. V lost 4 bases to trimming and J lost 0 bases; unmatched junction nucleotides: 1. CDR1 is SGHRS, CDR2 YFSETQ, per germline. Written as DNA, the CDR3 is TGCGCCAGCAGCGTAGCGGGGGGCTCCTACAATGAGCAGTTCTTC. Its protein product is CASSVAGGSYNEQFF.

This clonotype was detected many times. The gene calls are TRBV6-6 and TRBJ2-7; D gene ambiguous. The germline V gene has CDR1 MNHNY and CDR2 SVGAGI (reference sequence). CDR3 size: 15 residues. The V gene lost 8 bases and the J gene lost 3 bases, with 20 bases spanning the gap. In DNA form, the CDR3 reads TGTGCCAGCTTGCGTTTGGCATCGGAAAGCTACGAGCAGTACTTC. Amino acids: CASLRLASESYEQYF.

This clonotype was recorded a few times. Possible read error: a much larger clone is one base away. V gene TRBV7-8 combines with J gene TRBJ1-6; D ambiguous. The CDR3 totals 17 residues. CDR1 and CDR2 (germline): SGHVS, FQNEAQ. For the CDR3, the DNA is TGTGCCAGCAGCTTAGGCAGCAGCAGCTCCTATAATTCACCCCTCAACTTT. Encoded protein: CASSLGSSSSYNSPLNF.